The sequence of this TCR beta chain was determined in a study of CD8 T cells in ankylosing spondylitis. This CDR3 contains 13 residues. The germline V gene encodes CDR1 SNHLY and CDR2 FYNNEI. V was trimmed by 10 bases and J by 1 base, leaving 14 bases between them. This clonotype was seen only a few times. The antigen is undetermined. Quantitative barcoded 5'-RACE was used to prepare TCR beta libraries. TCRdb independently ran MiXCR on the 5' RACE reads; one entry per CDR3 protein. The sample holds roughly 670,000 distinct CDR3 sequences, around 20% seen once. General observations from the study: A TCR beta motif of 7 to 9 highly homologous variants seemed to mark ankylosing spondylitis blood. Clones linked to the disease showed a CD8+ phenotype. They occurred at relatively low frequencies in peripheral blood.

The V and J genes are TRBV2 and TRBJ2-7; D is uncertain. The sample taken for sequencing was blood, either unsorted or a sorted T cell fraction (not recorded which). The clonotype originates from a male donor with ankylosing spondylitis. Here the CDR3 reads CATTRHDSYEQYF. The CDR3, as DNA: TGTGCCACTACACGTCACGATTCCTACGAGCAGTACTTC.